The subject of this entry is one T cell receptor beta chain. Some clones are missing from TCRdb's copy, which holds only in-frame ones; the method was immunoSEQ multiplex PCR. The sample has about 20,000 clones; around 84% are singletons. The data were taken from a study of blood T cell repertoires in COVID-19. Study in general: Researchers got acute and convalescent COVID-19 samples from the United States, Italy and Spain. The cDNA or gDNA used as material had been derived from T cells, B-cell-depleted T cells, or PBMCs.

The length of the CDR3 is 16 residues. The V gene end was trimmed by 4 bases and the J gene end by 1 base; junction bases not matched to a gene: 10. Germline V gives CDR1 SGHNT, CDR2 YYREEE (reference sequence). The V gene is TRBV5-4, the J gene TRBJ1-1; 7 positions match TRBD1. This TCR came from a middle-aged man with active COVID-19. Input material: peripheral blood. The CDR3 region has the DNA TGTGCCAGCAGCCCCTCGCCGGGACAGACGAACACTGAAGCTTTCTTT. This encodes CASSPSPGQTNTEAFF.